A single sample gave rise to the 21 T cell receptor beta chains below, sequenced in a study of CD8+ T cells in alopecia areata. Extracted RNA was reverse transcribed into cDNA, the sequencing template. Assay: immunoSEQ multiplex PCR; the TCRdb copy retains only in-frame clones and omits some. The sample has 140,000 to 150,000 clones, around 49% seen once. The sequenced sample was CD4+ T cells sorted from blood, obtained at week 0. These receptors were taken from a human donor with alopecia areata.

This chain connects TRBV6-1 to TRBJ1-1; D not resolved. Trimming took 2 bases from V and 1 from J, leaving 8 bases between them. CDR3 size: 14 residues. The germline V gene has CDR1 MNHNS and CDR2 SASEGT. The CDR3: CASSESYGNTEAFF. The CDR3 region has the DNA TGTGCCAGCAGTGAATCGTACGGGAACACTGAAGCTTTCTTT.

The gene calls are TRBV6-5 and TRBJ1-2; a possible D gene is TRBD1 (5 bases). The germline V gene has CDR1 MNHEY and CDR2 SVGAGI. This CDR3 is 13 amino acids long. V lost 5 bases and J lost 2, with 9 bases in between. Here the CDR3 reads CASSLQENYGYTF. The DNA of the CDR3 is TGTGCCAGCAGTCTACAGGAGAACTATGGCTACACCTTC.

The chain is built from TRBV4-1 and TRBJ2-3; 9 bases are shared with TRBD2. Germline lookup yields CDR1 MGHRA and CDR2 YSYEKL. This CDR3 spans 13 amino acids. Losses at the gene ends were 2 bases for V and 8 bases for J; bases not matched to a gene: 2. The CDR3 region has the DNA TGCGCCAGCAGCCAACCTAGCGGGGTTACGCAGTATTTT. Residues: CASSQPSGVTQYF.

Only a few counts were recorded for this clone. V gene TRBV27 combines with J gene TRBJ1-5, with D unclear. Trimming removed 1 base at V and 5 bases at J, with 6 bases between. CDR1 is MNHEY and CDR2 is SMNVEV in the germline V gene (reference sequence). This CDR3 is 13 amino acids long. For the CDR3, the DNA is TGTGCCAGCAGTTTATTCTCTCATCAGCCCCAGCATTTT. It specifies CASSLFSHQPQHF.

This chain uses TRBV10-1 with TRBJ2-3, with D unclear. This CDR3 spans 13 amino acids. Per germline, CDR1 WNHNN and CDR2 SYGVQD (reference sequence). V shed 0 bases and J shed 11 bases, with 12 bases lying between them. CDR3: CASSESPGWVQYF. CDR3 nucleotides: TGCGCCAGCAGTGAGTCGCCCGGGTGGGTGCAGTATTTT.

This sequence joins TRBV6-5 and TRBJ2-5; no definite D call. V was pared by 8 bases and J by 0 bases, with 13 bases between. The germline CDR1 and CDR2 sequences are MNHEY and SVGAGI. The CDR3 length is 14 residues. The CDR3, as DNA: TGTGCCAGCGCCGACTGGGCGTACCAAGAGACCCAGTACTTC. Amino acids: CASADWAYQETQYF.

This chain uses TRBV5-6 with TRBJ2-7; 7 bases agree with TRBD2. CDR3 length equals 13 residues. Germline loops: CDR1 SGHDT, CDR2 YYEEEE. Trimming removed 7 bases from V and 5 bases from J; junction bases left unmatched: 9. CDR3 DNA: TGTGCCAGCGGCGGGGGACCCCCGAACGAGCAGTACTTC. Residues: CASGGGPPNEQYF.

This clone has only a few counts. This chain links TRBV14 with TRBJ1-1; TRBD1 might be the D (6 bases). The CDR3 spans 14 residues. The V end lost 4 bases, the J end lost 11 bases, and 20 bases lay between the germline ends. The germline CDR1 and CDR2 sequences are SGHDN and FVKESK. The CDR3 nucleotides read TGTGCCAGCAGCCGCACGGGGGGCCCTCTGGGGGCTTTCTTT. Translating it yields CASSRTGGPLGAFF.

The chain couples TRBV10-2 to TRBJ2-3, with D hard to call. Trimming stripped 4 bases from V and 4 bases from J, with 12 bases between. Per the germline V gene, CDR1 is WSHSY and CDR2 is SAAADI. This CDR3 comprises 14 residues. Written as DNA, the CDR3 is TGCGCCAGCAGTGGAGGCCCCGCCTCAGATACGCAGTATTTT. Protein: CASSGGPASDTQYF.

The sample holds one count of this clone. The gene calls are TRBV28 and TRBJ1-5; D unclear. The ends were cut back, 0 bases at V and 1 base at J, with 7 bases in the middle. This CDR3 is built from 15 residues. Germline CDR1 MDHEN, CDR2 SYDVKM. This CDR3 reads CASSLWDGSNQPQHF. CDR3 sequence (DNA): TGTGCCAGCAGTTTATGGGACGGGAGCAATCAGCCCCAGCATTTT.

The chain employs TRBV9 and TRBJ2-7; D not certain. V was pared by 3 bases and J by 2 bases, with 12 bases between. Germline V gene lookup returns CDR1 SGDLS and CDR2 YYNGEE. CDR3 length: 14 amino acids. The chain's CDR3 is CASSDDLRAYEQYF. In nucleotides, the CDR3 is TGTGCCAGCAGCGATGACCTTAGGGCCTACGAGCAGTACTTC.

V and J are TRBV30 and TRBJ2-5; D unresolved. The CDR3 contains 10 residues. V lost 3 bases and J 7 bases, leaving 6 bases between the germline ends. Germline CDR1 reads GTSNPN; CDR2 reads SVGIG (reference sequence). The CDR3 sequence: CAWRSGTQYF. The CDR3 DNA reads as TGTGCCTGGAGATCGGGGACCCAGTACTTC. The full variable domain, its missing parts supplied by reference TRBV30 and TRBJ2-5, is SQTIHQWPATLVQPVGSPLSLECTVEGTSNPNLYWYRQAAGRGLQLLFYSVGIGQISSEVPQNLSASRPQDRQFILSSKKLLLSDSGFYLCAWRSGTQYFGPGTRLLVL.

V usage is TRBV30 and J usage is TRBJ2-1; D may correspond to TRBD1 or TRBD2 (5 bases each). CDR1 and CDR2 from the germline V gene are GTSNPN and SVGIG (reference sequence). This CDR3 comprises 18 residues. V was trimmed by 3 bases and J by 1 base, leaving 22 bases between them. Here the CDR3 reads CAWSDPGWLRGSYNEQFF. The CDR3 coding sequence is TGTGCCTGGAGCGACCCGGGATGGCTTAGGGGATCCTACAATGAGCAGTTCTTC.

The genes are TRBV20-1 and TRBJ2-1; D gene unclear. Germline assignment: CDR1 DFQATT and CDR2 SNEGSKA (reference sequence). The CDR3 is 11 residues long. The germline V and J ends were trimmed by 5 bases and 3 bases, with 5 bases remaining between them. In nucleotides, the CDR3 is TGCAGTGCTCGGATCTACAATGAGCAGTTCTTC. Translating it yields CSARIYNEQFF.

V is TRBV2 and J is TRBJ2-7, with D perhaps matching TRBD2 (6 bases). Germline loops: CDR1 SNHLY, CDR2 FYNNEI. V lost 3 bases to trimming and J lost 2 bases, with 20 bases between them. The CDR3 contains 17 residues. The CDR3 spells CASSDGDSSKNPYEQYF. As DNA, the CDR3 is TGTGCCAGCAGTGACGGGGACTCGTCCAAGAACCCCTACGAGCAGTACTTC.

In this sample, this clone turned up a few times. This rearrangement joins TRBV28 to TRBJ2-2; D call uncertain. The length of the CDR3 is 14 residues. The germline gives CDR1 MDHEN, CDR2 SYDVKM. V gave up 10 bases and J gave up 4 bases, with 16 bases separating them. Written as DNA, the CDR3 is TGTGCCATATCGACGTACCATCTCACCGGGGAGCTGTTTTTT. Protein: CAISTYHLTGELFF.

Comments on this clone: Other DNA sequences in this sample translate to the same CDR3. The chain couples TRBV9 to TRBJ2-1; no firm D call. V was trimmed by 0 bases and J by 8 bases, leaving 3 bases between them. Germline V gene data show CDR1 as SGDLS and CDR2 as YYNGEE. The CDR3 spans 11 residues. The chain's CDR3 is CASSVVDEQFF. DNA of the CDR3: TGTGCCAGCAGCGTAGTAGATGAGCAGTTCTTC.

This chain links TRBV29-1 with TRBJ2-1, with a possible D match to TRBD2 (5 bases). The germline gives CDR1 SQVTM, CDR2 ANQGSEA. Trimming pared 6 bases from V and 2 bases from J, leaving 11 bases between. The CDR3 spans 13 residues. The CDR3 region has the DNA TGCAGCGTCACCAAACTAGCCTACAATGAGCAGTTCTTC. This translates into CSVTKLAYNEQFF.

V usage is TRBV9 and J usage is TRBJ2-5, with 9 bases fitting TRBD2. V dropped 4 bases and J dropped 5; count of bases not matched to a gene: 6. CDR1 and CDR2 from the germline V gene are SGDLS and YYNGEE. The CDR3 has 14 amino acids. The CDR3 is CASSRRSGSETQYF. The CDR3, as DNA: TGTGCCAGCAGCAGACGTAGCGGGAGTGAGACCCAGTACTTC.

This clone was detected only a few times. The chain links TRBV5-1 to TRBJ2-7, with 10 bases lining up with TRBD1. The ends lost 4 bases at V and 6 bases at J; junction bases unmatched: 13. CDR1 is SGHRS, CDR2 YFSETQ, per germline. This CDR3 has 16 residues. CDR3: CASSQNVGTGVGEQYF. DNA for the CDR3: TGCGCCAGCAGCCAGAACGTCGGGACAGGGGTAGGCGAGCAGTACTTC.

CDR3 sequence reads: CAWGAYVEQFF. The CDR3 coding sequence is TGTGCCTGGGGGGCTTACGTTGAGCAGTTCTTC. The genes are TRBV30 and TRBJ2-1, with a weak D call TRBD1 (5 bases). Trimming shortened V by 5 bases and J by 9 bases, and 11 bases separated the two germline ends. The CDR3 extends over 11 amino acids. Germline V gene data show CDR1 as GTSNPN and CDR2 as SVGIG (reference sequence).